This TCR beta chain was sequenced during a study of OX40 agonist ivuxolimab in advanced cancers. Study at large: Partial responses were achieved by three patients: one hepatocellular carcinoma, two cutaneous melanoma.

Study-wide results and caveats: The CD4+ and CD8+ T cells in the blood had expanded clonally by week 6 at 0.1 to 3.0 mg/kg.

This clone was found a few times. Its matching antigen is unknown. Repertoires were generated with immunoSEQ multiplex PCR, while TCRdb's copy carries only in-frame clones and drops some. Of 70,000 or so clones listed, more than 80% are singletons. The CDR3 has 17 amino acids. V dropped 1 base and J dropped 1 base, with 11 bases sitting between them. CDR1 and CDR2 (germline): MDHEN, SYDVKM. The TCR comes from an adult with an advanced solid tumor such as melanoma, head and neck, liver or kidney cancer. Material: CD4+ or CD8+ T cells sorted from blood, obtained in a trial of the OX40 agonist ivuxolimab. This sequence joins TRBV28 and TRBJ1-6; TRBD1 might be the D (6 bases). The CDR3 DNA follows: TGTGCCAGCAGTTTATTGGCAGGGGATTCCTATAATTCACCCCTCCACTTT. Its protein product is CASSLLAGDSYNSPLHF. Using reference TRBV28 and TRBJ1-6 for the parts outside the CDR3, the full variable domain is DVKVTQSSRYLVKRTGEKVFLECVQDMDHENMFWYRQDPGLGLRLIYFSYDVKMKEKGDIPEGYSVSREKKERFSLILESASTNQTSMYLCASSLLAGDSYNSPLHFGNGTRLTVT.